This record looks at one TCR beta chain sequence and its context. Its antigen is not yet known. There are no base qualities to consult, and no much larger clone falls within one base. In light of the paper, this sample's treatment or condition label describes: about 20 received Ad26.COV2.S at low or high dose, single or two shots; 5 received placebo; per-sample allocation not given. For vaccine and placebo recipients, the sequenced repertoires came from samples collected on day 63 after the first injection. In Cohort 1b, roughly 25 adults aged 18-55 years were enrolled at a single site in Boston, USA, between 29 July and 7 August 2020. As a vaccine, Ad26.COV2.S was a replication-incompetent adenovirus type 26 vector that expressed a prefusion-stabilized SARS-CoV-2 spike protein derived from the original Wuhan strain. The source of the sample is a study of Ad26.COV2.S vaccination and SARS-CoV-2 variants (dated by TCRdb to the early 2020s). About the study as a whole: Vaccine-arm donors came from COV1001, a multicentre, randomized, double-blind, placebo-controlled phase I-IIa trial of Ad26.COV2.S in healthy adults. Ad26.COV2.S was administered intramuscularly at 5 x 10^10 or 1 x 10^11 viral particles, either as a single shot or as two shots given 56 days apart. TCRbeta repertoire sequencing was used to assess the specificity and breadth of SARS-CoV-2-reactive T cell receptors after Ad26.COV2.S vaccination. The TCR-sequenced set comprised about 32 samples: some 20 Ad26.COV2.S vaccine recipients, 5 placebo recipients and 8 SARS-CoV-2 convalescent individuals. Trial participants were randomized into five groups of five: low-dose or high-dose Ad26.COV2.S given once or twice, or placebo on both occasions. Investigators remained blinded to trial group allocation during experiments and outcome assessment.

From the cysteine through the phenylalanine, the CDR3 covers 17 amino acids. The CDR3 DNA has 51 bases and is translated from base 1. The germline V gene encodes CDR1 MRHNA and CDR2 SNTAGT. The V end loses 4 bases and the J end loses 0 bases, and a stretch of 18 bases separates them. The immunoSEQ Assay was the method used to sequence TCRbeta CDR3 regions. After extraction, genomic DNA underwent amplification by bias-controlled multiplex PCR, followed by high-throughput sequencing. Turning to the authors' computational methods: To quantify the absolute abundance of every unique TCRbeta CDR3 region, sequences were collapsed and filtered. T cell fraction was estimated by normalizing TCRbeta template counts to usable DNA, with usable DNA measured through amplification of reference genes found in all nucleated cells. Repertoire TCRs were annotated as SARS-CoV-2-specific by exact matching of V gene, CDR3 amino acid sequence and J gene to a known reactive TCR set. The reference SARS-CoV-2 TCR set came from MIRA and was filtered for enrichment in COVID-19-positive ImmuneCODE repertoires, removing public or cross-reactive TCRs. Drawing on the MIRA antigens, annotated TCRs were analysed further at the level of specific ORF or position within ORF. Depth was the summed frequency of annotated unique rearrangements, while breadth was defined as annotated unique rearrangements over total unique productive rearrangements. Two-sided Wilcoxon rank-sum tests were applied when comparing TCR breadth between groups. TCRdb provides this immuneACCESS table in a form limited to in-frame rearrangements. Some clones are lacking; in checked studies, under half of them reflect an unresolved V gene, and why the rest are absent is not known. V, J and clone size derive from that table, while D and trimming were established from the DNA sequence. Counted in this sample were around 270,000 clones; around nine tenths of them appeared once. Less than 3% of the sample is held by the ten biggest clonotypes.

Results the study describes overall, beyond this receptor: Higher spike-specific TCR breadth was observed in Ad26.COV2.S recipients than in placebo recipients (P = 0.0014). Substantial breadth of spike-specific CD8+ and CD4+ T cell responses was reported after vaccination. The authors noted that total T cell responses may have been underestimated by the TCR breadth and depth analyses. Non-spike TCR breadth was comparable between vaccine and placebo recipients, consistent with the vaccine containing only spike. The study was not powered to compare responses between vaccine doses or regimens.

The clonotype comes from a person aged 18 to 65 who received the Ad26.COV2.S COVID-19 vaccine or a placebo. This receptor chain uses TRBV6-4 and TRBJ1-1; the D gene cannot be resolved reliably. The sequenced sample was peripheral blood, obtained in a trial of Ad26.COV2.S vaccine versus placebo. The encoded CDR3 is CASSVSLSLGMNTEAFF. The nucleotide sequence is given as TGTGCCAGCAGTGTAAGCTTAAGCTTAGGGATGAACACTGAAGCTTTCTTT.